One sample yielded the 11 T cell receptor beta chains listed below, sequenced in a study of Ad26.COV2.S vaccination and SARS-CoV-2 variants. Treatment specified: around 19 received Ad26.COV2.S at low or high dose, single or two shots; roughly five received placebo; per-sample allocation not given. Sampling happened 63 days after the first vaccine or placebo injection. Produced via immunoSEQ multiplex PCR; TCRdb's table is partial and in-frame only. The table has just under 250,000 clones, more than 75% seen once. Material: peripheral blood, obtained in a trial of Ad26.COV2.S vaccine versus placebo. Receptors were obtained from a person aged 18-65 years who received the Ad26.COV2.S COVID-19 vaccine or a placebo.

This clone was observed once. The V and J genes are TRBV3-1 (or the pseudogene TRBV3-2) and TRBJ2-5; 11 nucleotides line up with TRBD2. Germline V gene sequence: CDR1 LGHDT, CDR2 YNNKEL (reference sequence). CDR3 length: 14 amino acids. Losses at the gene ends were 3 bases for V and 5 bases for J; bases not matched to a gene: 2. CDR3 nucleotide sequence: TGTGCCAGCAGCCAGCGACTAGCGGGGGAGACCCAGTACTTC. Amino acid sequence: CASSQRLAGETQYF.

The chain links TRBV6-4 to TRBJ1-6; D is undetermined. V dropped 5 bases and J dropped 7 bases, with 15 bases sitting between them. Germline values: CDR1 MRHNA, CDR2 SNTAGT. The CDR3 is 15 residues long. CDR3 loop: CASSLVGNTNSPLHF. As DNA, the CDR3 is TGTGCCAGCAGTTTGGTAGGAAACACCAATTCACCCCTCCACTTT.

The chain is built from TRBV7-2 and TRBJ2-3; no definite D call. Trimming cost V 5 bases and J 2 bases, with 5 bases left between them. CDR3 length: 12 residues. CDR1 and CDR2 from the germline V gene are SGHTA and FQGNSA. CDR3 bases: TGTGCCAGCAGCCCTTACACAGATACGCAGTATTTT. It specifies CASSPYTDTQYF. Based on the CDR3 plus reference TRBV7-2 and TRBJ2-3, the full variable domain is GAGVSQSPSNKVTEKGKDVELRCDPISGHTALYWYRQSLGQGLEFLIYFQGNSAPDKSGLPSDRFSAERTGGSVSTLTIQRTQQEDSAVYLCASSPYTDTQYFGPGTRLTVL.

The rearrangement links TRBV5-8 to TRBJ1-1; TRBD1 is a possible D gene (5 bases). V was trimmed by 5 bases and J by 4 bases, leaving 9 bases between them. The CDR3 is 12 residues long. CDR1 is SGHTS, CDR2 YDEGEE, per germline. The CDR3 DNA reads TGTGCCAGCAGTCCAGGGTTCACTGAAGCTTTCTTT. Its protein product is CASSPGFTEAFF. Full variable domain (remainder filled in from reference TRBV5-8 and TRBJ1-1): EAGVTQSPTHLIKTRGQQATLRCSPISGHTSVYWYQQALGLGLQFLLWYDEGEERNRGNFPPRFSGRQFPNYSSELNVNALELEDSALYLCASSPGFTEAFFGQGTRLTVV.

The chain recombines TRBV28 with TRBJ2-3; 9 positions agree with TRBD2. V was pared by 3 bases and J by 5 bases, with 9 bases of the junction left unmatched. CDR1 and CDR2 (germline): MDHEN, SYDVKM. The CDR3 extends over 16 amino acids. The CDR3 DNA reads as TGTGCCAGCAGTTTTCGCTCTAGCGGGATGAAAGATACGCAGTATTTT. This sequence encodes CASSFRSSGMKDTQYF.

The DNA for the CDR3 is TGTGCCAGCAGCGTCGGGGCTAGACAAGATACGCAGTATTTT. This sequence encodes CASSVGARQDTQYF. The V gene is TRBV9, the J gene TRBJ2-3; D may be TRBD1 or TRBD2 (5 bases each). Trimming stripped 2 bases from V and 5 bases from J, with 12 bases between. This CDR3 spans 14 amino acids. The V gene's germline CDR1 is SGDLS and CDR2 YYNGEE.

CDR3 in amino acids: CASSEPGQGNGEQFF. The CDR3 coding sequence is TGTGCCAGCAGTGAACCGGGACAGGGGAATGGTGAGCAGTTCTTC. The V gene is TRBV6-4, the J gene TRBJ2-1, with 10 positions matching TRBD1. CDR3 size: 15 residues. Trimming removed 3 bases from V and 9 bases from J; junction bases left unmatched: 8. Germline V CDR1 and CDR2: MRHNA, SNTAGT.

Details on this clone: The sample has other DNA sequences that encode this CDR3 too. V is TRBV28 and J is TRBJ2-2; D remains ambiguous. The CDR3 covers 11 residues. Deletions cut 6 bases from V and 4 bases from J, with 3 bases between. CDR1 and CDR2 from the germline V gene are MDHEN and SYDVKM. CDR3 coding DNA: TGTGCCAGCAGGTCCACCGGGGAGCTGTTTTTT. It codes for CASRSTGELFF.

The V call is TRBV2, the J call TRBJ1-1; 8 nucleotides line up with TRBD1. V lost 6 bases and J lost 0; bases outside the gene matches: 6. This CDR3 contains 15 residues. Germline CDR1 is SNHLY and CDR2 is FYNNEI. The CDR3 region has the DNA TGTGCCAGCAGACCCATGACAGGGGTGAACACTGAAGCTTTCTTT. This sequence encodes CASRPMTGVNTEAFF.

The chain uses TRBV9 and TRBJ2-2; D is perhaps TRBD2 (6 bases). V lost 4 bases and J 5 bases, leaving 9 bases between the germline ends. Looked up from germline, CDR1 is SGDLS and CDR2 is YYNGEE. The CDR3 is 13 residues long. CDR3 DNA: TGTGCCAGCAGCCTAGCGTCGACCGGGGAGCTGTTTTTT. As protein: CASSLASTGELFF.

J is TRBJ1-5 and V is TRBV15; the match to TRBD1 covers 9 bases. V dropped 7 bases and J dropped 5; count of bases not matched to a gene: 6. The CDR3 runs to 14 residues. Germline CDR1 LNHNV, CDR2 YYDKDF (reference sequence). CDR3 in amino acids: CATTPGTGHQPQHF. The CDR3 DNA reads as TGTGCCACCACCCCCGGGACAGGGCATCAGCCCCAGCATTTT. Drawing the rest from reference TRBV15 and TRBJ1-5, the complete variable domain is DAMVIQNPRYQVTQFGKPVTLSCSQTLNHNVMYWYQQKSSQAPKLLFHYYDKDFNNEADTPDNFQSRRPNTSFCFLDIRSPGLGDTAMYLCATTPGTGHQPQHFGDGTRLSIL.